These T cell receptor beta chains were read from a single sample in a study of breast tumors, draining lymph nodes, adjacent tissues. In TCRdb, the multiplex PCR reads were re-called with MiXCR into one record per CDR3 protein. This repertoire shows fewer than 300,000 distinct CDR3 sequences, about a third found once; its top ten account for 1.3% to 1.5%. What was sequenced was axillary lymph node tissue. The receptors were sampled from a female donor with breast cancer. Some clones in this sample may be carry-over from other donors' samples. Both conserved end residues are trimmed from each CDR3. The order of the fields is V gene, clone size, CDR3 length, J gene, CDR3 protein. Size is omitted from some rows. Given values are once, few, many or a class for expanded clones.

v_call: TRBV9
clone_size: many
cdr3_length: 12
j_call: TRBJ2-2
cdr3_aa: ASSVAANTGELF

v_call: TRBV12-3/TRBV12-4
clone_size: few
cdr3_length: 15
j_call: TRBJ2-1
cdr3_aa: ASSPPPSSGITSERF

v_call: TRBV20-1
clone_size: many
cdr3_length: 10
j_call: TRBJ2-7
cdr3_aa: SAKTGGYEQY

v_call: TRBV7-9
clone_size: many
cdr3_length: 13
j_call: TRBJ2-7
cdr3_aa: ASSLLAGGSEEQY

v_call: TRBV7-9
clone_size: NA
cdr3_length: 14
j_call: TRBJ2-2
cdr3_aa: ASSGGAGGGTGELF

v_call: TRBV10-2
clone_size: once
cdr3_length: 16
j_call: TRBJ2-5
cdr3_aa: ASREYGASGSAQETQY

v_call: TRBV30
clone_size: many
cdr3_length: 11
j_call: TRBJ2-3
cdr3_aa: ASRTTSTDTQY

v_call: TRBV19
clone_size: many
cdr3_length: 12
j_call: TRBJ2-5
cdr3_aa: ASTPPGAGETQY

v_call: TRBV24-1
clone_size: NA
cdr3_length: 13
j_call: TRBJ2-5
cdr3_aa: ATRGPTGNGETQY

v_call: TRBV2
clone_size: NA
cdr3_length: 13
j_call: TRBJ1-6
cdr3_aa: ASSARGTGGSPLH

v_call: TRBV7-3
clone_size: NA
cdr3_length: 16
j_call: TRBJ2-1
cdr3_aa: ASSLSSISGATLNEQF

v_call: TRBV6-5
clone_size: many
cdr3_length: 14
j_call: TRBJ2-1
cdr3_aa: ASSYGAGGPQNEQF

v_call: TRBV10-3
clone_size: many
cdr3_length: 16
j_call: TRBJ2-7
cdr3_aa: AISESNQRTGGPYEQY

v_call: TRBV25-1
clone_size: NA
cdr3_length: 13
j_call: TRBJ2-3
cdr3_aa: ASSWGGHSTDTQY

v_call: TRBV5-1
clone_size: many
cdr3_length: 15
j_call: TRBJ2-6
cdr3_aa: ASSPRTSGTGANVLT

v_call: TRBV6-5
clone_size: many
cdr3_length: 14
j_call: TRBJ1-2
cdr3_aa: ASSYTRDRGNRGYT

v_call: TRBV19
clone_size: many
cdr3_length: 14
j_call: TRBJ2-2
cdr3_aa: ASSILLGSLGGELF

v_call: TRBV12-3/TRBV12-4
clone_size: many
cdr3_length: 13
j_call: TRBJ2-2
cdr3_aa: ASTRTPANTGELF

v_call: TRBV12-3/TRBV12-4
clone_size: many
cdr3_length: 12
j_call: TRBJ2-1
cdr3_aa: ASNNRYYQSEQF

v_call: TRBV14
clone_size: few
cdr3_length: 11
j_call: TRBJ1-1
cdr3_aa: ASSQEIGAEAF

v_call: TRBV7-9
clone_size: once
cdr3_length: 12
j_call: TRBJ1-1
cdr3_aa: ASSPTGGGPQAF

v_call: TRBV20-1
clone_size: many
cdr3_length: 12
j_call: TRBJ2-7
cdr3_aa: SARDRRFSSEQY

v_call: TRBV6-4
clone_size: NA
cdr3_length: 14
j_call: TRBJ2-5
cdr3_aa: ASSEQASGRGETQY

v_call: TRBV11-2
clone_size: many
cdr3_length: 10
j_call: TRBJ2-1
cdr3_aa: ASSLGYDEQF

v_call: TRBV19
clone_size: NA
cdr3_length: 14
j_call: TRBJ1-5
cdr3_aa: ASSTRQGASNQPQH

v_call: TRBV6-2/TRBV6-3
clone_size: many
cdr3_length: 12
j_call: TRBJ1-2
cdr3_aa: ASGPGTAHYGYT

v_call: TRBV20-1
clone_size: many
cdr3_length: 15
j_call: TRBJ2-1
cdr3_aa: SSAGGGTSGSRNEQF

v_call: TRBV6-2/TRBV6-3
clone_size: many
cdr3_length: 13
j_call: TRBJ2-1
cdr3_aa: ASSYSGSGVNEQF

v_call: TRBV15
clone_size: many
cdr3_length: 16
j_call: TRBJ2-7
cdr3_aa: ATSREVRASGVINEQY

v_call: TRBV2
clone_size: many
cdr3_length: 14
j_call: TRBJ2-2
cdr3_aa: ASSLTGDHITGELF

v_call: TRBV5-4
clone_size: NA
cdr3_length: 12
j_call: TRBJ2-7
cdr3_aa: AGSFDVSGDEQY